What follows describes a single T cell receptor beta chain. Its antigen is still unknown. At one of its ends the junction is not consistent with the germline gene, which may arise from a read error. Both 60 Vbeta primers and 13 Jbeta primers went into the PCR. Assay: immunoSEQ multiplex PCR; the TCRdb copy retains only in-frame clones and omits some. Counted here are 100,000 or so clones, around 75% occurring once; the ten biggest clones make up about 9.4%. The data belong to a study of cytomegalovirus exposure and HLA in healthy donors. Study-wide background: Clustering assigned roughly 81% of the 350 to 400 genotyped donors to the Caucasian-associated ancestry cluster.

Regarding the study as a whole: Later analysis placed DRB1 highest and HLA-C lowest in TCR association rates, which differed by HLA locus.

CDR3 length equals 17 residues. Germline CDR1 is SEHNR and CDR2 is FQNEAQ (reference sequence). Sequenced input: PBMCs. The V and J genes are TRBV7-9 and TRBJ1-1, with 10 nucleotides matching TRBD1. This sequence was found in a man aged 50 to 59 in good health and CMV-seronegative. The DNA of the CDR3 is TGTTCCAGCAGCCATGGTGGGACAGGGGCTGGGGGGAGAGAAGCTTTCTTT. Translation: CSSSHGGTGAGGREAFF.